This TCR beta chain is from a study of control samples from healthy donors and cancer patients. Germline V lookup: CDR1 SGDLS, CDR2 YYNGEE. This CDR3 comprises 16 residues. V was cut by 0 bases and J by 3 bases, with 10 bases left in between. Only in-frame clones appear in the TCRdb table, and some are missing; sequencing was by immunoSEQ multiplex PCR. The sample consists of about 140,000 clones, roughly nine tenths of them appearing once. The V gene is TRBV9, the J gene TRBJ2-6; D ambiguous. The specimen was blood. The source is a man between 18 and 35 years old in good health. CDR3 nucleotide sequence: TGTGCCAGCAGCGTAGTCGCGTTAAGTGGGGCCAACGTCCTGACTTTC. This gives the protein CASSVVALSGANVLTF.